This TCR beta chain derives from a study of identical twins. Findings and caveats of the study: Rather than following the same donors, the conclusions depended on cross-sectional statistical analysis. Fewer insertions were carried by abundant cord blood beta clonotypes, but none was seen in memory repertoires. Twin pairs had excess sharing that was weaker in beta out-of-frame sequences.

This clonotype was seen a few times. Its specificity is not known. V shed 6 bases and J 0 bases; nucleotides not matched to a gene: 4. The germline V gene has CDR1 KGHDR and CDR2 SFDVKD. The CDR3 runs 17 residues. TCRdb re-called the 5' RACE reads through MiXCR, storing one row per CDR3 protein. Among more than 400,000 distinct CDR3 sequences listed, around 15% were seen once. A further study also used this sample, focusing on yellow fever vaccine responses in identical twins. As that report states: Twins reportedly had a vaccine T cell response that seemed partly convergent, partly personalized.

The TCR sequence derives from a woman under 30 in good health. Input material: CD4+ T cells sorted from blood. The chain links TRBV24-1 to TRBJ2-3; 14 bases match TRBD2. The CDR3 spells CATSTRLAGGSTDTQYF. CDR3 bases: TGTGCCACCAGTACGAGACTAGCGGGAGGGAGCACAGATACGCAGTATTTT.